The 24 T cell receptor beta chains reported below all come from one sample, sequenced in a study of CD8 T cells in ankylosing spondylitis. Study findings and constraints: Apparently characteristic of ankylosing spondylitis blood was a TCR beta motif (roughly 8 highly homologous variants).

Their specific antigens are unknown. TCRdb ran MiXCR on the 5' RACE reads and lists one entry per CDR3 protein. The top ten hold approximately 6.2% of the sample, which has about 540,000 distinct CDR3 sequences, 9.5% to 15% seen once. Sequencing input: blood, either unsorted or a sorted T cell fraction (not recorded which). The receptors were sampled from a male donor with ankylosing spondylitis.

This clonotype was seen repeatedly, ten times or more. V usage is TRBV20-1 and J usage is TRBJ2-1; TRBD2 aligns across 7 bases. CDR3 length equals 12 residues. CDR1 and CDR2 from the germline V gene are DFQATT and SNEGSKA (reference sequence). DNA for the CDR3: TGCACTAGCGGTCCACTTGGGGATGAGCAGTTCTTC. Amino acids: CTSGPLGDEQFF.

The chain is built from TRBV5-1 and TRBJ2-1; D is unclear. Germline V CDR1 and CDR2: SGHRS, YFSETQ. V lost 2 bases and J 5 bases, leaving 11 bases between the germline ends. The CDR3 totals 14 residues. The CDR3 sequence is CASSFPRLNNEQFF. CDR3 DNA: TGCGCCAGCAGCTTCCCCAGGCTGAACAATGAGCAGTTCTTC.

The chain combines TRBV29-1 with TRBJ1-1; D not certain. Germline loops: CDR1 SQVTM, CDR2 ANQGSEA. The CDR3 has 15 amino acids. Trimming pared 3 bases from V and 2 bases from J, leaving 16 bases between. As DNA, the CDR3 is TGCAGCGTTGATCCTTTCTTCAGTACTAACACTGAAGCTTTCTTT. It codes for CSVDPFFSTNTEAFF.

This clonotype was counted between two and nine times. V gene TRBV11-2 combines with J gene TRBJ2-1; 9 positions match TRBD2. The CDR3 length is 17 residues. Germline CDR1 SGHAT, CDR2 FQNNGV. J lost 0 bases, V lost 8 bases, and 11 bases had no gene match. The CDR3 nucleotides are TGTGCCAGCTCAAAAGGGGCTAGCGGGGCCTCCTACAATGAGCAGTTCTTC. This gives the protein CASSKGASGASYNEQFF.

CDR3 loop: CATSDGTLNTEAFF. The DNA of the CDR3 is TGTGCCACCAGCGACGGGACATTGAACACTGAAGCTTTCTTT. This chain links TRBV15 with TRBJ1-1, with D tentatively TRBD1 (6 bases). The V and J ends lost 5 bases and 0 bases respectively, with 10 bases between them. CDR1 and CDR2 from the germline V gene are LNHNV and YYDKDF (reference sequence). The CDR3 spans 14 residues.

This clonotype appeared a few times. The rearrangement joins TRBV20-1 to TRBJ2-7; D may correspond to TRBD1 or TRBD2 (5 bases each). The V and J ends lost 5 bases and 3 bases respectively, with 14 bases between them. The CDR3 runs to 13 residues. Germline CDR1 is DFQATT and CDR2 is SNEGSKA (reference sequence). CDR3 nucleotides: TGCAGTGCTTTACGGGACGTAAACTACGAGCAGTACTTC. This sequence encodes CSALRDVNYEQYF.

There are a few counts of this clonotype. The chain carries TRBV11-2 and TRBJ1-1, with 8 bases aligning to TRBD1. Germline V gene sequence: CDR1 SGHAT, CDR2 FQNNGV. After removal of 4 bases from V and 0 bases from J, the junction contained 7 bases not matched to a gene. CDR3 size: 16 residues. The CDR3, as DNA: TGTGCCAGCAGCTCATCGGGACAGGTGCTGAACACTGAAGCTTTCTTT. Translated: CASSSSGQVLNTEAFF.

CDR3 bases: TGCAGTGCTAGAGACGGGAGAGGCAACACCGGGGAGCTGTTTTTT. Protein: CSARDGRGNTGELFF. The chain combines TRBV20-1 with TRBJ2-2; D possibly corresponds to TRBD2 (6 bases). This CDR3 comprises 15 residues. CDR1 DFQATT and CDR2 SNEGSKA come from the germline V gene (reference sequence). V shed 0 bases and J shed 2 bases, with 10 bases lying between them.

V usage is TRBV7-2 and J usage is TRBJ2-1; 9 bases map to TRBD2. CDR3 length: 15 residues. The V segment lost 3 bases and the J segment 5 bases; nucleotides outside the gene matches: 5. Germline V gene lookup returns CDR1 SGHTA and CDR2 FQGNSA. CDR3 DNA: TGTGCCAGCAGCTTTTACCTAGCGGGACACAATGAGCAGTTCTTC. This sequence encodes CASSFYLAGHNEQFF.

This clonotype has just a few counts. The CDR3 coding sequence is TGTGCCAGCAGCTTTGGGAAACAAGAGACCCAGTACTTC. This sequence encodes CASSFGKQETQYF. The chain is built from TRBV7-9 and TRBJ2-5, with D uncertain. CDR1 is SEHNR and CDR2 is FQNEAQ in the germline V gene (reference sequence). The CDR3 sequence is 13 residues long. Deletions cut 3 bases from V and 2 bases from J, with 7 bases between.

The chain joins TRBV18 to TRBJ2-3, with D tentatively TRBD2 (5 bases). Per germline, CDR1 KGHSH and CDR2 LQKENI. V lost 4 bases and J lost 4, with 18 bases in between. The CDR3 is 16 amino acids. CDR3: CASSRASTSSADTQYF. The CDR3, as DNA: TGTGCCAGCTCACGTGCTAGCACATCGTCGGCAGATACGCAGTATTTT.

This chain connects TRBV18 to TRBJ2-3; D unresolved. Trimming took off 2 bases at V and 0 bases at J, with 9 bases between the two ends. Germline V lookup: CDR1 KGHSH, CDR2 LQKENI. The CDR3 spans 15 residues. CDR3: CASSPSIVSTDTQYF. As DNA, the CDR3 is TGTGCCAGCTCACCATCGATCGTAAGCACAGATACGCAGTATTTT.

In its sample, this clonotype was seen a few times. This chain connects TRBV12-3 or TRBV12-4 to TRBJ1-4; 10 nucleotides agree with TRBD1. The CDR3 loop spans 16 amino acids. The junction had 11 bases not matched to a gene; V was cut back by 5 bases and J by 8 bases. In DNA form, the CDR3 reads TGTGCCAGCAGTCTTCTGCGGGGACAGGGGTTAGAAAAACTGTTTTTT. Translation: CASSLLRGQGLEKLFF.

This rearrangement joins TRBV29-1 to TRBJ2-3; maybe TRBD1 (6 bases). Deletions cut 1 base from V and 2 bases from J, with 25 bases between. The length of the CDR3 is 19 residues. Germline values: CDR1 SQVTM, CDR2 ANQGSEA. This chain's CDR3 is CSVEGGTSDDSGYTDTQYF. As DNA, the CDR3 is TGCAGCGTTGAAGGAGGGACATCCGATGACTCGGGCTACACAGATACGCAGTATTTT.

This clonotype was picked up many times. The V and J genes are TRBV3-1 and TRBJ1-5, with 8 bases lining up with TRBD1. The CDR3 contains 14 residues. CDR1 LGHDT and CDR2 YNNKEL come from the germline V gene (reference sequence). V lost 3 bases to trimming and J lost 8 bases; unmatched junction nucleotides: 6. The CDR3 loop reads CASSHGQGYEPQHF. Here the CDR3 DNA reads TGTGCCAGCAGCCACGGACAGGGTTATGAGCCCCAGCATTTT.

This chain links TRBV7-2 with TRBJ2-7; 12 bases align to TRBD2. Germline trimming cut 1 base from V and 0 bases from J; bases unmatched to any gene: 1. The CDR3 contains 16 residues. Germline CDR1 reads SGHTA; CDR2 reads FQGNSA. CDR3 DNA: TGTGCCAGCAGCTTAGAACTAGCGGGAGGCTCCTACGAGCAGTACTTC. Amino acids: CASSLELAGGSYEQYF.

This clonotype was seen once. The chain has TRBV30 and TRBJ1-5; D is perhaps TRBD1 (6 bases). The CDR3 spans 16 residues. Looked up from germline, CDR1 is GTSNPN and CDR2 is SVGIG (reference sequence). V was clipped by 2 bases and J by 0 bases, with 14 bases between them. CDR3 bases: TGTGCCTGGAGTAGGTTACAGGGATATAGCAATCAGCCCCAGCATTTT. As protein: CAWSRLQGYSNQPQHF.

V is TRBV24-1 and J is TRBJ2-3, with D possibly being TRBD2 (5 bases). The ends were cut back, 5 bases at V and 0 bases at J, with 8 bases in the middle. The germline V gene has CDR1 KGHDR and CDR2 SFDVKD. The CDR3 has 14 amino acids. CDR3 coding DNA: TGTGCCACCAGTGCCCAGCGGAGCACAGATACGCAGTATTTT. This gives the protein CATSAQRSTDTQYF.

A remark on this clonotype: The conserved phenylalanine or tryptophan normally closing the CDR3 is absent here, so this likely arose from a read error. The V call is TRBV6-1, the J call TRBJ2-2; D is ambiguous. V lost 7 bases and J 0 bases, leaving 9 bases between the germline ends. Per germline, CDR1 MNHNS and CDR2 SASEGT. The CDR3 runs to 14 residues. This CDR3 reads CASKGGSNTGELFL. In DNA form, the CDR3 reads TGTGCCAGCAAGGGCGGCTCGAACACCGGGGAGCTGTTTTTA.

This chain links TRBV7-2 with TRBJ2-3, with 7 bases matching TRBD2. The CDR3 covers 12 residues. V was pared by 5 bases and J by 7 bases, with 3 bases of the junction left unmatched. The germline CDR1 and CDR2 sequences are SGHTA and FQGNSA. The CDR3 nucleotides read TGTGCCAGCAGCCGGGACTACCATACGCAGTATTTT. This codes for CASSRDYHTQYF.

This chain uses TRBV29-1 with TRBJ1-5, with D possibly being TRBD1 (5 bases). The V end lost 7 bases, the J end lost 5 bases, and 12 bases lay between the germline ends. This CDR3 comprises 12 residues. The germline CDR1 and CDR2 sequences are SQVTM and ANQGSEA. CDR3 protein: CSAGEGDQPQHF. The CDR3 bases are TGCAGCGCCGGAGAAGGGGATCAGCCCCAGCATTTT.

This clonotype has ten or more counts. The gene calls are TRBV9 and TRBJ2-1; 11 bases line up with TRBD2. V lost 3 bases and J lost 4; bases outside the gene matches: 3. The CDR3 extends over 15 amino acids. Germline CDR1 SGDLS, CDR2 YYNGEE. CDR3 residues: CASSATSGGYNEQFF. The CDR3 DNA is TGTGCCAGCAGCGCCACTAGCGGGGGTTACAATGAGCAGTTCTTC.

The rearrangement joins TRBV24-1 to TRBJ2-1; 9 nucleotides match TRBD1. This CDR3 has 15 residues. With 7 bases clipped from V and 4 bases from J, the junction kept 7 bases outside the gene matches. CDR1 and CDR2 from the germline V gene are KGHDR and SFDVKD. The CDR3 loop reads CATRPGQGLYNEQFF. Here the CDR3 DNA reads TGTGCCACCAGACCGGGACAGGGATTATACAATGAGCAGTTCTTC.

CDR3 nucleotide sequence: TGCAGTGCTAGGGGACACCCTAATAATTCACCCCTCCACTTT. It specifies CSARGHPNNSPLHF. The chain carries TRBV20-1 and TRBJ1-6, with a tentative D call TRBD1 (6 bases). This CDR3 contains 14 residues. The germline V gene has CDR1 DFQATT and CDR2 SNEGSKA (reference sequence). Trimming pared 3 bases from V and 5 bases from J, leaving 11 bases between.